This is a list of T cell receptor beta chains from one sample in a study of graft-versus-host responses after intestinal transplantation. The repertoire was sequenced with immunoSEQ multiplex PCR; TCRdb's copy has only in-frame clones and lacks some. This table has around 130,000 clones, around 90% appearing once. What these receptors recognize is not known. Here the sequenced sample was unstimulated CD4+ T cells sorted from spleen or lymph node cells, taken before intestinal transplant. These receptor sequences come from a human donor who received an intestinal transplant. CDR3s include the opening cysteine and the closing phenylalanine or tryptophan. The D gene is left open where the match is weak. Clone sizes are given selectively: once, few, many, or a class where the clone is expanded.

D	V	J	size	DNA	CDR3
.	TRBV5-1	TRBJ1-4	once	TGCGCCAGCACTCCCGGGACGATCGCCACCCCTGAAAAACTGTTTTTT	CASTPGTIATPEKLFF
TRBD1	TRBV19	TRBJ1-5	.	TGTGCCAGTAGTAATCCGGGACAGGGGGCTTTAACACAGCATTTT	CASSNPGQGALTQHF
.	TRBV30	TRBJ1-3	.	TGTGCCTGGAGTGTCGGGTTTCCTCTATATTTT	CAWSVGFPLYF
.	TRBV11-2	TRBJ2-1	.	TGTGCCAGCAGCCCCCCCTCCGGGACGATACTCTACAATGAGCAGTTCTTC	CASSPPSGTILYNEQFF
TRBD1	TRBV5-6	TRBJ1-2	.	TGTGCCAGCAGCGCAGGGGGTCCTGGCTACACCTTC	CASSAGGPGYTF
.	TRBV6-5	TRBJ2-7	.	TGTGCCAGCAGGCCCCCCAGGGGCGAGCAGTACTTC	CASRPPRGEQYF
TRBD2	TRBV7-9	TRBJ2-5	.	TGTGCCAGCAGCTTAAAGCTACGGACTAGCGGGGGGGAGACCCAGTACTTC	CASSLKLRTSGGETQYF
.	TRBV2	TRBJ2-1	.	TGTGCCAGCAGTAAACAGGGTACCAACTACAATGAGCAGTTCTTC	CASSKQGTNYNEQFF
.	TRBV29-1	TRBJ2-7	.	TGCAGCGTTGGGGTTGGTGGGGAGCAGTACTTC	CSVGVGGEQYF
.	TRBV5-1	TRBJ1-2	.	TGCGCCAGCAGCTTCCCGGGCTCAAACTATGGCTACACCTTC	CASSFPGSNYGYTF
TRBD1	TRBV2	TRBJ1-2	.	TGTGCCAGCAGCCCCGGGACAGGAGTTCCTTCGACCGCATATGGCTACACCTTC	CASSPGTGVPSTAYGYTF
TRBD2	TRBV5-4	TRBJ2-2	.	TGTGCCAGCAGCTTGGGCGGGGGGGACACCGGGGAGCTGTTTTTT	CASSLGGGDTGELFF
TRBD2	TRBV18	TRBJ2-5	.	TGTGCCAGCTCACCCGGACTAGCGGGGACCCAAGAGACCCAGTACTTC	CASSPGLAGTQETQYF
.	TRBV10-3	TRBJ2-2	.	TGTGCCATCAGTGCAGGGGTGAACACCGGGGAGCTGTTTTTT	CAISAGVNTGELFF
.	TRBV10-3	TRBJ1-2	.	TGTGCCATAGAAGTGAGGCCGGGTGGCTACACCTTC	CAIEVRPGGYTF
.	TRBV5-1	TRBJ2-3	.	TGCGCCAGCAGCTTGGGGAGCACAGATACGCAGTATTTT	CASSLGSTDTQYF
.	TRBV13	TRBJ2-6	.	TGTGCCAGCAGCTTCGGGACAACCTCTGGGGCCAACGTCCTGACTTTC	CASSFGTTSGANVLTF
TRBD2	TRBV19	TRBJ2-1	.	TGTGCCAGTAGTACCTTGGGGCGGGGGGGCCGGAAGCATGAGCAGTTCTTC	CASSTLGRGGRKHEQFF
.	TRBV4-1	TRBJ2-7	.	TGCGCCAGCAGCCAAGAGCACTCGGGGAGCTACGAGCAGTACTTC	CASSQEHSGSYEQYF
TRBD2	TRBV28	TRBJ2-7	.	TGTGCCAGCAGAAAGCGGGGGTACGAGCAGTACTTC	CASRKRGYEQYF
.	TRBV6-1	TRBJ1-6	.	TGTGCCAGCCTGACAGCAAGAAATTCACCCCTCCACTTT	CASLTARNSPLHF
TRBD1	TRBV4-2	TRBJ2-1	.	TGTGCCAGCAGCCAAGAAGGACAGGCCAATGAGCAGTTCTTC	CASSQEGQANEQFF
.	TRBV19	TRBJ2-3	once	TGTGCCAGTAGTATCGCAGGGTTGGATGTGGATACGCAGTATTTT	CASSIAGLDVDTQYF
.	TRBV6-5	TRBJ2-1	.	TGTGCCAGCAGTTACAGAACAGGGTGGAATGAGCAGTTCTTC	CASSYRTGWNEQFF
TRBD2	TRBV5-1	TRBJ2-3	.	TGCGCCAGCAGCTTGTGGGGTAGCGGGGGGGCACATGATACGCAGTATTTT	CASSLWGSGGAHDTQYF
.	TRBV5-6	TRBJ1-1	.	TGTGCCAGCAGCGGGCCCCCGGACCGGAGGGCGAACACTGAAGCTTTCTTT	CASSGPPDRRANTEAFF
TRBD1	TRBV29-1	TRBJ2-7	.	TGCAGCGCTGTTTATGGGACAGGTCCCTACGAGCAGTACTTC	CSAVYGTGPYEQYF
TRBD2	TRBV9	TRBJ2-3	.	TGTGCCAGCAGCGCCCGACTAGCGGGGGGGCCAGATACGCAGTATTTT	CASSARLAGGPDTQYF
TRBD2	TRBV7-9	TRBJ2-7	.	TGTGCCAGCAGCTTAGGGGCGGGGGGGTCCTACGAGCAGTACTTC	CASSLGAGGSYEQYF
.	TRBV27	TRBJ1-6	.	TGTGCCAGCACCGCAGGGATGGACAATTCACCCCCCCACTTT	CASTAGMDNSPPHF
TRBD2	TRBV15	TRBJ2-1	.	TGTGCCACCAGCAGAACGGGGGGCTCCTACAATGAGCAGTTCTTC	CATSRTGGSYNEQFF
.	TRBV11-2	TRBJ2-1	.	TGTGCCAGCAGCTTAGCGGGGGGCACCTCCTACAATGAGCAGTTCTTC	CASSLAGGTSYNEQFF
.	TRBV7-2	TRBJ1-1	.	TGTGCCAGCAGCTTTAGGAAAGGGGGAGAAGCTTTCTTT	CASSFRKGGEAFF
.	TRBV9	TRBJ1-3	.	TGTGCCAGCAGCGTATTGGGTCAATCCTCTGGAAACACCATATATTTT	CASSVLGQSSGNTIYF
TRBD2	TRBV2	TRBJ2-3	.	TGTGCCAGCGGACTAGCGGGTGGAGATACGCAGTATTTT	CASGLAGGDTQYF
.	TRBV7-9	TRBJ2-3	.	TGTGCCAGCAGCTTGGGATCCGGGGCTAGCACAGATACGCAGTATTTT	CASSLGSGASTDTQYF
.	TRBV10-3	TRBJ2-3	.	TGTGCCACCGGGACGGACTTCACAGATACGCAGTATTTT	CATGTDFTDTQYF
TRBD2	TRBV7-2	TRBJ2-3	.	TGTGCCAGCAGCTCCCCGACTAGCGGGTTCACAGATACGCAGTATTTT	CASSSPTSGFTDTQYF
.	TRBV11-2	TRBJ2-2	.	TGTGCCAGCCGCCCCCACGCCCGAGGCCCGAACACCGGGGAGCTGTTTTTT	CASRPHARGPNTGELFF
.	TRBV19	TRBJ2-1	.	TGTGCCACAAACCCGGGACTTCTCTACAATGAGCAGTTCTTC	CATNPGLLYNEQFF
.	TRBV12-5	TRBJ2-2	.	TGTGCTAGTGTTCTTTACACCCCTGGGGCCGGGGAGCTGTTTTTT	CASVLYTPGAGELFF
.	TRBV21-1	TRBJ2-7	.	TGTGCCACCCCAAAGCTAGACAAGTCAAGGGACGAGCAGTACTTC	CATPKLDKSRDEQYF
.	TRBV7-8	TRBJ1-1	.	TGTGCCAGCAGCAGTCAGGGTGGGGCTTTCTTT	CASSSQGGAFF
.	TRBV19	TRBJ1-1	.	TGTGCCAGTAGTATAGGGGGCTGGCCTGAAGCTTTCTTT	CASSIGGWPEAFF
.	TRBV6-5	TRBJ2-3	.	TGTGCCAGCAGTTATTTCCCCGGGAGCACAGATACGCAGTATTTT	CASSYFPGSTDTQYF
.	TRBV6-1	TRBJ1-6	.	TGTGCCAGCAGTTTCGGGACACCGGAGGAGCCCCTCCACTTT	CASSFGTPEEPLHF
.	TRBV27	TRBJ2-7	.	TGTGCCAGCAGTTTATGGCAGGGTTTGAACGAGCAGTACTTC	CASSLWQGLNEQYF
.	TRBV10-2	TRBJ1-6	.	TGCGCCAGCAGTGAGCCAGGGGATAATTCACCCCTCCACTTT	CASSEPGDNSPLHF
TRBD2	TRBV18	TRBJ2-3	.	TGTGCCAGCTCCGAGACTAGCGGGGGAGATACGCAGTATTTT	CASSETSGGDTQYF
.	TRBV6-5	TRBJ2-7	.	TGTGCCAGCAGTTACTTCCCACAGGGTCGGGAATACGAGCAGTACTTC	CASSYFPQGREYEQYF
.	TRBV5-6	TRBJ2-5	.	TGTGCCAGCAGCTTGATAGCGATGGAGACCCAGTACTTC	CASSLIAMETQYF
TRBD2	TRBV7-6	TRBJ2-7	.	TGTGCCAGCGGGAGCGGGGGCCCCTACGAGCAGTACTTC	CASGSGGPYEQYF
.	TRBV7-9	TRBJ2-7	few	TGTGCCAGCAGCCTACAGGGTTGGGAGCAGTACTTC	CASSLQGWEQYF
.	TRBV9	TRBJ1-3	.	TGTGCCAGCAGCGTAGCGGGGGTCGGAAACACCATATATTTT	CASSVAGVGNTIYF
TRBD2	TRBV30	TRBJ2-1	.	TGTGCCTGGAGCCTCGGGGGGGGTCCATACAATGAGCAGTTCTTC	CAWSLGGGPYNEQFF
.	TRBV5-5	TRBJ2-7	.	TGTGCCAGCAGCTTGGCCGGGTCAGCTTATAGCTCCTACGAGCAGTACTTC	CASSLAGSAYSSYEQYF
.	TRBV11-2	TRBJ2-5	.	TGTGCCAGCAGCTTAGTAGCCGGGGGAGGAGAGACCCAGTACTTC	CASSLVAGGGETQYF
.	TRBV6-1	TRBJ1-1	.	TGTGCCGTTGTACAGGGACGGGCTTTCTTT	CAVVQGRAFF